Detailed here is one T cell receptor beta chain. Its target is not known. CDR1 is MNHGY and CDR2 is SAAAGT in the germline V gene. V lost 11 bases, J lost 11 bases, and 25 bases stayed unmatched. The CDR3 spans 17 residues. This specimen belongs to a study of CD8+CD57+ T cells in acquired aplastic anemia. Study-wide points: Patients and controls shared approximately 30 CD8+ CDR3 sequences.

Using genomic DNA as the template, TCR beta VDJ and CDR3 profiling was carried out. One entry per CDR3 protein results from TCRdb running MiXCR on the reads. The sample lists 100,000 to 150,000 distinct CDR3 sequences; roughly 55% were seen once. All patients picked for sequencing had shown, by flow cytometry, an expansion of CD8+CD57+ cells. The sample consisted of sorted CD4+, CD8+, or CD8+CD57+ T cells (not recorded which) from PBMCs. This chain connects TRBV6-8 to TRBJ2-1; 9 bases fit TRBD1. The clonotype was recovered from a human donor with aplastic anemia. CDR3 residues: CAGPGTGRLPAGNQQFF. Here the CDR3 DNA reads TGTGCCGGCCCTGGGACAGGGCGTCTCCCGGCTGGTAATCAGCAGTTCTTC.